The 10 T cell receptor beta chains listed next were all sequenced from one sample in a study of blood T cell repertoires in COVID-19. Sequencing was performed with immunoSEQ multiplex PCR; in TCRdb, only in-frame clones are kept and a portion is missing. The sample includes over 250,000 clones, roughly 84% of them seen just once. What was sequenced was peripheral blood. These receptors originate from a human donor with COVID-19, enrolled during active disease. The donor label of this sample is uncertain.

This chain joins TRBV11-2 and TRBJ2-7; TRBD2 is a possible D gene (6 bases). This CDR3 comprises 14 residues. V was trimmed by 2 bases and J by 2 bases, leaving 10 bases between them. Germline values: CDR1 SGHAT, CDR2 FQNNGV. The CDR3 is CASSLRSGTYEQYF. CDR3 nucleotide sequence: TGTGCCAGCAGCTTACGTAGCGGCACCTACGAGCAGTACTTC.

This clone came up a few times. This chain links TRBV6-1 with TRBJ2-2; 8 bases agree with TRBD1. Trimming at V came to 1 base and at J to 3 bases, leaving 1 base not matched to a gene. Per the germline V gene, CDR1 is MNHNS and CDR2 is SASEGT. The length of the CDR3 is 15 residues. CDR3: CASSEVRGHTGELFF. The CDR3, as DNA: TGTGCCAGCAGTGAAGTCAGGGGGCACACCGGGGAGCTGTTTTTT.

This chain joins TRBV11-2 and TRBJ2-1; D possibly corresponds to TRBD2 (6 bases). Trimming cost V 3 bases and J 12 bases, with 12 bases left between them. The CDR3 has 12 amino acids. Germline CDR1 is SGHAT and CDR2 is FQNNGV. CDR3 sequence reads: CASSFGGRTQFF. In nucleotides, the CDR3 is TGTGCCAGCAGCTTTGGGGGGAGGACGCAGTTCTTC.

The CDR3 coding sequence is TGTGCCAGCAGTTTCGGGACAGGGGTTGCCAACGTCCTGACTTTC. Its translation is CASSFGTGVANVLTF. The chain has TRBV28 and TRBJ2-6, with 10 bases matching TRBD1. Germline CDR1 reads MDHEN; CDR2 reads SYDVKM. CDR3 length: 15 amino acids. V lost 3 bases and J lost 7; bases outside the gene matches: 3. The full variable domain, completed using reference TRBV28 and TRBJ2-6, is DVKVTQSSRYLVKRTGEKVFLECVQDMDHENMFWYRQDPGLGLRLIYFSYDVKMKEKGDIPEGYSVSREKKERFSLILESASTNQTSMYLCASSFGTGVANVLTFGAGSRLTVL.

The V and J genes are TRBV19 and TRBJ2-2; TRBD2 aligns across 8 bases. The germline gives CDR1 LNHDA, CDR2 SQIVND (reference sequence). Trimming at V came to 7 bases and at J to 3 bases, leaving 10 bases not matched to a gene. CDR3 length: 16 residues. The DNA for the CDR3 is TGTGCCAGTATCCGCACCGGGGGGGTTGACACCGGGGAGCTGTTTTTT. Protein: CASIRTGGVDTGELFF.

CDR3 residues: CASSLSSAVHYGYTF. The CDR3 nucleotides are TGTGCCAGCAGCTTAAGTTCCGCGGTCCACTATGGCTACACCTTC. This sequence joins TRBV7-3 and TRBJ1-2, with no clear D. Between the trimmed V and J ends, which lost 1 base and 3 bases, there was a span of 12 bases. This CDR3 comprises 15 residues. Germline values: CDR1 SGHTA, CDR2 FQGTGA. The whole variable domain, remainder taken from reference TRBV7-3 and TRBJ1-2, is GAGVSQTPSNKVTEKGKYVELRCDPISGHTALYWYRQSLGQGPEFLIYFQGTGAADDSGLPNDRFFAVRPEGSVSTLKIQRTERGDSAVYLCASSLSSAVHYGYTFGSGTRLTVV.

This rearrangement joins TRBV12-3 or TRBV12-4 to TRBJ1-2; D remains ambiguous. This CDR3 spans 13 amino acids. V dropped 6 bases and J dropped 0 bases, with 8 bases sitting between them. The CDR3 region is CASSRETNYGYTF. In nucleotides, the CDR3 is TGTGCCAGCAGCCGGGAGACTAACTATGGCTACACCTTC.

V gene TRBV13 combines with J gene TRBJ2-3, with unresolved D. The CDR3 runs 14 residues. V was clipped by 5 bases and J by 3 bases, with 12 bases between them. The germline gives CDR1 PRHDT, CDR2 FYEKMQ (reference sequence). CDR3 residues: CASSPEVKTDTQYF. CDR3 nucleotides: TGTGCCAGCAGCCCAGAGGTGAAAACAGATACGCAGTATTTT.

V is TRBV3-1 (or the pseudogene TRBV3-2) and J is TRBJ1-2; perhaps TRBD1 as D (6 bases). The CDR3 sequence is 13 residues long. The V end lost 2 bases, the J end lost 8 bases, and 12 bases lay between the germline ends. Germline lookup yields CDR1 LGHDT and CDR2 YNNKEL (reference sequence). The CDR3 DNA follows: TGTGCCAGCAGCCAACAGGGGTGGGAGGGCTACACCTTC. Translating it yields CASSQQGWEGYTF.

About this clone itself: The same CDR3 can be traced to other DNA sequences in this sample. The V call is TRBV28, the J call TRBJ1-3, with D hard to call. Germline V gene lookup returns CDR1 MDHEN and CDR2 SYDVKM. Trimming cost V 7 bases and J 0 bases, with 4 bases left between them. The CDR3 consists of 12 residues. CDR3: CASTFSGNTIYF. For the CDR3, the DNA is TGTGCCAGCACCTTCTCTGGAAACACCATATATTTT.